The 19 T cell receptor beta chains below come from one sample, sequenced in a study of T cells in Graves' hyperthyroidism and ophthalmopathy. Amplification of TCR beta CDR3 regions used RNA as the template. A set of HTBI primers served as the primers for a first-round RT-PCR of the TCR CDR3. MiXCR, run by TCRdb on the multiplex PCR reads, gives a single entry per CDR3 protein. The table includes approximately 360,000 distinct CDR3 sequences, approximately 14% detected once. The specimen was blood. These receptors came from a woman between 18 and 29 years old with Graves' hyperthyroidism that later progressed to Graves' ophthalmopathy.

This clonotype was seen many times. The rearrangement links TRBV20-1 to TRBJ1-1, with D unresolved. From germline, CDR1 is DFQATT and CDR2 SNEGSKA (reference sequence). This CDR3 comprises 13 residues. Trimming cost V 0 bases and J 3 bases, with 8 bases left between them. The CDR3 loop reads CSAREEPDTEAFF. The CDR3 nucleotides read TGCAGTGCTAGAGAAGAACCAGACACTGAAGCTTTCTTT.

The chain combines TRBV6-1 with TRBJ1-1; TRBD1 matches at 7 bases. Germline trimming cut 6 bases from V and 2 bases from J; bases unmatched to any gene: 9. CDR1 is MNHNS, CDR2 SASEGT, per germline. This CDR3 region has 15 residues. CDR3 protein: CASSSPRQGNTEAFF. The CDR3 nucleotides read TGTGCCAGCAGCAGCCCCAGACAGGGTAACACTGAAGCTTTCTTT.

This clonotype has at least ten counts. The V gene is TRBV6-2 or TRBV6-3, the J gene TRBJ1-2, with a possible D match to TRBD1 (6 bases). The CDR3 has 14 amino acids. Germline V lookup: CDR1 MNHEY, CDR2 SVGEGT. Trimming took 6 bases from V and 7 from J, leaving 18 bases between them. DNA for the CDR3: TGTGCCAGCAGCGATACGGGACGGACAGCTGGCTACACCTTC. This gives the protein CASSDTGRTAGYTF.

This clonotype was recorded at least ten times. CDR3 coding DNA: TGTGCCAGCAGTTTTAGTCTCGGGACAGGGAAGAACGAGCAGTACTTC. Translation: CASSFSLGTGKNEQYF. The rearrangement joins TRBV28 to TRBJ2-7; 9 bases are a match to TRBD1. The CDR3 is 16 residues long. Germline CDR1 and CDR2: MDHEN and SYDVKM. V gave up 3 bases and J gave up 5 bases; unmatched junction bases: 11.

Points on this clonotype: A much larger clone lies a single base off, so this may be a read error. The rearrangement links TRBV7-9 to TRBJ2-1; D possibly corresponds to TRBD2 (5 bases). In germline, CDR1 is SEHNR, CDR2 FQNEAQ (reference sequence). Trimming took off 3 bases at V and 9 bases at J, with 18 bases between the two ends. The length of the CDR3 is 15 residues. The CDR3 reads CASSFSVERIGEQFF. The CDR3 nucleotides read TGTGCCAGCAGCTTTAGCGTAGAAAGGATCGGTGAGCAGTTCTTC.

V gene TRBV6-1 combines with J gene TRBJ2-3; TRBD2 agrees at 8 bases. With 6 bases clipped from V and 2 bases from J, the junction kept 7 bases outside the gene matches. Germline CDR1 reads MNHNS; CDR2 reads SASEGT. The CDR3 runs to 15 residues. The CDR3 bases are TGTGCCAGCAGGCACAGCGGGAGCCTCACAGATACGCAGTATTTT. The encoded protein is CASRHSGSLTDTQYF.

This chain joins TRBV20-1 and TRBJ2-3; D ambiguous. The germline gives CDR1 DFQATT, CDR2 SNEGSKA (reference sequence). There are 11 residues in the CDR3. V dropped 0 bases and J dropped 10 bases, with 8 bases sitting between them. The chain's CDR3 is CSARDPPAQYF. CDR3 in DNA: TGCAGTGCTAGAGACCCCCCTGCGCAGTATTTT.

This clonotype was counted only a few times. The chain employs TRBV4-1 and TRBJ2-1; the match to TRBD2 covers 11 bases. From germline, CDR1 is MGHRA and CDR2 YSYEKL. This CDR3 is built from 17 residues. After removal of 1 base from V and 3 bases from J, the junction contained 5 bases not matched to a gene. CDR3 residues: CASSQVSGRAYYNEQFF. In nucleotides, the CDR3 is TGCGCCAGCAGCCAAGTTAGCGGGAGGGCCTACTACAATGAGCAGTTCTTC.

V usage is TRBV4-1 and J usage is TRBJ2-1; D remains unclear. V was cut by 0 bases and J by 3 bases, with 15 bases left in between. The V gene's germline CDR1 is MGHRA and CDR2 YSYEKL. The CDR3 has 17 amino acids. CDR3 sequence: CASSQDPPGLLYNEQFF. The CDR3, as DNA: TGCGCCAGCAGCCAAGATCCCCCGGGCCTCCTCTACAATGAGCAGTTCTTC.

This clonotype appeared many times. The V gene is TRBV27, the J gene TRBJ2-7, with TRBD1 matching over 8 bases. The CDR3 runs to 14 residues. The germline V gene has CDR1 MNHEY and CDR2 SMNVEV (reference sequence). V dropped 5 bases and J dropped 0; count of bases not matched to a gene: 3. CDR3 sequence (DNA): TGTGCCAGCAGTGAGGGGACAGGCTCCTACGAGCAGTACTTC. This encodes CASSEGTGSYEQYF.

V and J are TRBV10-3 and TRBJ2-5; D possibly corresponds to TRBD2 (6 bases). V gave up 0 bases and J gave up 5 bases, with 7 bases separating them. The germline V gene encodes CDR1 ENHRY and CDR2 SYGVKD. The CDR3 length is 13 residues. DNA of the CDR3: TGTGCCATCAGTGAGTCTGGGGGGGAGACCCAGTACTTC. It translates to CAISESGGETQYF.

Details on this clonotype: A single base separates this from a much larger clone, so it may be a read error. The rearrangement links TRBV2 to TRBJ2-7, with D possibly being TRBD1 (6 bases). Germline CDR1 SNHLY, CDR2 FYNNEI. The CDR3 has 14 amino acids. The V end lost 6 bases, the J end lost 3 bases, and 15 bases lay between the germline ends. CDR3 nucleotides: TGTGCCAGCAGCCCGGGACATGGCTTCTACGAGCAGTACTTC. Protein sequence: CASSPGHGFYEQYF. Using reference TRBV2 and TRBJ2-7 for the parts outside the CDR3, the full variable domain is EPEVTQTPSHQVTQMGQEVILRCVPISNHLYFYWYRQILGQKVEFLVSFYNNEISEKSEIFDDQFSVERPDGSNFTLKIRSTKLEDSAMYFCASSPGHGFYEQYFGPGTRLTVT.

This clonotype has only one observation. A much more abundant neighbour one base away suggests this may be a read error. The V and J genes are TRBV7-9 and TRBJ2-1; 8 positions match TRBD2. J lost 4 bases, V lost 6 bases, and 8 bases had no gene match. Germline V lookup: CDR1 SEHNR, CDR2 FQNEAQ (reference sequence). The CDR3 spans 15 residues. CDR3 sequence: CASSAETSEYNEQFF. The CDR3 bases are TGTGCCAGCAGTGCCGAGACTAGCGAATACAATGAGCAGTTCTTC.

This clonotype was observed many times. The V gene is TRBV12-3 or TRBV12-4, the J gene TRBJ1-2; TRBD1 might be the D (5 bases). V lost 2 bases, J lost 8 bases, and 15 bases lay in between. The CDR3 extends over 14 amino acids. CDR3 loop: CASSLPASRGGYTF. The CDR3 coding sequence is TGTGCCAGCAGTTTACCCGCCAGCCGGGGGGGCTACACCTTC.

This clonotype was detected many times. This chain uses TRBV11-2 with TRBJ1-1; D is unresolved. The CDR3 totals 15 residues. In germline, CDR1 is SGHAT, CDR2 FQNNGV. V dropped 2 bases and J dropped 4 bases, with 14 bases sitting between them. CDR3 in amino acids: CASSLLGGSPTEAFF. The CDR3 nucleotides read TGTGCCAGCAGCTTATTGGGAGGGAGCCCCACTGAAGCTTTCTTT.

This clonotype was recorded many times. V usage is TRBV28 and J usage is TRBJ2-7, with D tentatively TRBD2 (6 bases). Germline lookup yields CDR1 MDHEN and CDR2 SYDVKM. The ends were cut back, 6 bases at V and 3 bases at J, with 12 bases in the middle. CDR3 length: 13 amino acids. The CDR3 bases are TGTGCCAGCAGCACGGGACTGAGCTACGAGCAGTACTTC. Translated, it gives CASSTGLSYEQYF.

This clonotype was detected many times. The chain joins TRBV18 to TRBJ1-3; D possibly corresponds to TRBD1 (5 bases). The CDR3 runs 13 residues. Germline loops: CDR1 KGHSH, CDR2 LQKENI. With 6 bases removed from V and 2 bases from J, the gap between germline ends came to 8 bases. This CDR3 is CASSRQTGNTIYF. The CDR3 DNA is TGTGCCAGCTCCCGACAGACTGGAAACACCATATATTTT.

The V call is TRBV19, the J call TRBJ2-7, with 14 bases that match TRBD2. V trimming: 5 bases; J trimming: 6 bases; junction bases outside the gene matches: 6. CDR1 is LNHDA and CDR2 is SQIVND in the germline V gene (reference sequence). The CDR3 extends over 15 amino acids. Written as DNA, the CDR3 is TGTGCCAGTAGTCTCGGGACTAGCGGGAGTCTCGAGCAGTACTTC. Translated, it gives CASSLGTSGSLEQYF.

This clonotype has a count of ten or more. The chain links TRBV20-1 to TRBJ2-5; D not resolved. Trimming stripped 3 bases from V and 5 bases from J, with 10 bases between. The CDR3 covers 12 residues. Germline V gene data show CDR1 as DFQATT and CDR2 as SNEGSKA (reference sequence). The CDR3 DNA is TGCAGTGCTAGCGAAGGTCCGGAGACCCAGTACTTC. The encoded protein is CSASEGPETQYF.